This passage covers 3 T cell receptor beta chains from one sample sequenced in a study of T cell changes during pregnancy in multiple sclerosis. Assay: immunoSEQ multiplex PCR; the TCRdb copy retains only in-frame clones and omits some. The repertoire holds 30,000 to 45,000 clones, with around nine tenths as singletons. The sequencing used CD8+ T cells from peripheral blood mononuclear cells, collected before pregnancy. Receptors were obtained from a female donor with multiple sclerosis, enrolled in a pregnancy study.

V and J are TRBV15 and TRBJ2-4, with D perhaps matching TRBD1 (6 bases). With 6 bases removed from V and 1 base from J, the gap between germline ends came to 16 bases. Germline V lookup: CDR1 LNHNV, CDR2 YYDKDF (reference sequence). The CDR3 runs 16 residues. The CDR3 region has the DNA TGTGCCACCAGTACCAGGGGAGAGGGGGCCAAAAACATTCAGTACTTC. Translating gives CATSTRGEGAKNIQYF.

The chain has TRBV9 and TRBJ2-3; D is perhaps TRBD2 (6 bases). V dropped 4 bases and J dropped 0 bases, with 18 bases sitting between them. CDR3 length equals 17 residues. Germline V gives CDR1 SGDLS, CDR2 YYNGEE. This chain's CDR3 is CASSPRAGGTSTDTQYF. The CDR3 coding sequence is TGTGCCAGCAGCCCCCGGGCTGGCGGGACCAGCACAGATACGCAGTATTTT.

The chain uses TRBV27 and TRBJ2-7; 8 bases are a match to TRBD1. The CDR3 runs 14 residues. With V trimmed by 0 bases and J by 6 bases, 4 bases remained unmatched. The germline V gene encodes CDR1 MNHEY and CDR2 SMNVEV (reference sequence). The CDR3 loop reads CASSLSLTGVEQYF. As DNA, the CDR3 is TGTGCCAGCAGTTTATCGTTGACAGGGGTCGAGCAGTACTTC.